Judged by frequency, the clone carrying this T cell receptor (beta chain) is medium-sized. Its cognate antigen is unknown. These data belong to a study of CD8 T cells in cerebrospinal fluid in Alzheimer's disease. Study-level findings and limits: In mild cognitive impairment or Alzheimer's disease, the biggest CSF clone made up more TCRs than in controls.

This CDR3 has 15 residues. CDR1 SEHNR and CDR2 FQNEAQ come from the germline V gene (reference sequence). TCRdb re-called the 10x single-cell sequencing reads and gives one entry per CDR3 protein, without DNA. The repertoire table contains about 1,600 distinct CDR3 sequences. Live CSF cells were sorted with a live/dead marker for droplet-based sequencing. Specimen: cerebrospinal fluid. V gene TRBV7-9 combines with J gene TRBJ1-2; TCRdb lists TRBD1, though no DNA is available to test this call. The source of this sequence is a human donor in good health. The chain's CDR3 is CAVNRMMTPNYGYTF.